The 21 T cell receptor beta chains below were found in one sample sequenced in a study of cytomegalovirus exposure and HLA in healthy donors. PCR used 60 Vbeta primers and 13 Jbeta primers. Libraries were prepared by immunoSEQ multiplex PCR; TCRdb keeps only in-frame clonotypes and omits some of them. The sample yields about 160,000 clones, around 86% seen once. Input material: PBMCs. The receptors were sampled from a man aged 45 to 65 in good health and CMV-seropositive.

A note on this clone: The junction shows a germline mismatch at one end, possibly a read error. The V and J genes are TRBV30 and TRBJ2-1, with 14 nucleotides matching TRBD2. Germline assignment: CDR1 GTSNPN and CDR2 SVGIG (reference sequence). The CDR3 extends over 15 amino acids. Written as DNA, the CDR3 is TGTGCCGGGAGGGGGACTAGCGGGAGATACAATGAGCAGTTCTTC. It is translated as CAGRGTSGRYNEQFF.

The chain is built from TRBV2 and TRBJ1-2; 8 bases line up with TRBD1. CDR3 size: 13 residues. The ends lost 4 bases at V and 6 bases at J; junction bases unmatched: 4. Looked up from germline, CDR1 is SNHLY and CDR2 is FYNNEI. The CDR3 here is CASSGQGRHGYTF. CDR3 DNA: TGTGCCAGCAGTGGACAGGGGCGGCATGGCTACACCTTC.

This sequence joins TRBV2 and TRBJ1-2; TRBD1 aligns across 7 bases. Per the germline V gene, CDR1 is SNHLY and CDR2 is FYNNEI. The V gene end was trimmed by 6 bases and the J gene end by 4 bases; junction bases not matched to a gene: 5. The CDR3 spans 13 residues. The CDR3: CASRPGTVYGYTF. DNA for the CDR3: TGTGCCAGCAGACCCGGGACAGTCTATGGCTACACCTTC.

The chain joins TRBV18 to TRBJ2-2, with no clear D. Trimming removed 1 base from V and 5 bases from J, with 8 bases in between. CDR3 length: 14 amino acids. The germline CDR1 and CDR2 sequences are KGHSH and LQKENI. Here the CDR3 reads CASSPLDGTGELFF. CDR3 coding DNA: TGTGCCAGCTCACCACTTGACGGGACCGGGGAGCTGTTTTTT.

V gene TRBV9 combines with J gene TRBJ2-1, with 9 bases that match TRBD2. The CDR3 runs 16 residues. The trim removed 0 bases at V and 3 bases at J, leaving 4 bases unmatched. CDR1 and CDR2 from the germline V gene are SGDLS and YYNGEE. The CDR3 DNA sequence: TGTGCCAGCAGCGTAGGTCCTAGCGGGAACTACAATGAGCAGTTCTTC. Amino acids: CASSVGPSGNYNEQFF.

The rearrangement joins TRBV4-3 to TRBJ2-5, with a tentative D call TRBD1 (5 bases). This CDR3 region has 14 residues. V was clipped by 4 bases and J by 2 bases, with 11 bases between them. Per the germline V gene, CDR1 is LGHNA and CDR2 is YSLEER. The CDR3 loop reads CASSPTGVQETQYF. CDR3 DNA sequence: TGCGCCAGCAGCCCAACAGGAGTTCAAGAGACCCAGTACTTC.

The genes are TRBV19 and TRBJ1-1; D perhaps matches TRBD1 (6 bases). The CDR3 runs to 17 residues. Germline V lookup: CDR1 LNHDA, CDR2 SQIVND (reference sequence). The V end lost 4 bases, the J end lost 3 bases, and 21 bases lay between the germline ends. The CDR3 region has the DNA TGTGCCAGTAGTACCATCGTAAAACAGGGTCGATACACTGAAGCTTTCTTT. As protein: CASSTIVKQGRYTEAFF.

This clone came up once. The chain uses TRBV6-5 and TRBJ2-1; 9 bases fit TRBD1. J was trimmed by 4 bases and V by 0 bases; bases with no gene match: 4. Germline V CDR1 and CDR2: MNHEY, SVGAGI. This CDR3 contains 16 residues. CDR3 sequence: CASSYSLGQGYNEQFF. The CDR3 coding sequence is TGTGCCAGCAGTTACTCGCTGGGACAGGGTTACAATGAGCAGTTCTTC.

V gene TRBV11-2 combines with J gene TRBJ2-7; the D gene is possibly TRBD1 (6 bases). CDR1 is SGHAT and CDR2 is FQNNGV in the germline V gene. V was pared by 3 bases and J by 6 bases, with 12 bases between. This CDR3 has 13 residues. The CDR3 nucleotides read TGTGCCAGCAGCTTCGGGACATGGAGCGAGCAGTACTTC. This translates into CASSFGTWSEQYF.

The V gene is TRBV4-2, the J gene TRBJ2-3; no definite D call. CDR1 LGHNA and CDR2 YNFKEQ come from the germline V gene. CDR3 length: 14 amino acids. Between the trimmed V and J ends, which lost 0 bases and 0 bases, there was a span of 4 bases. The CDR3 DNA follows: TGTGCCAGCAGCCAAGACGGTAGCACAGATACGCAGTATTTT. It translates to CASSQDGSTDTQYF.

This clone came up once. A junction boundary mismatches the germline segment, possibly from a read error. The chain is built from TRBV28 and TRBJ1-2; tentative D call: TRBD1 (5 bases). This CDR3 spans 13 amino acids. Germline loops: CDR1 MDHEN, CDR2 SYDVKM. DNA for the CDR3: TGTGCCAGCAGTCCGGACGGACACTACGGCTACACCTTC. Translating it yields CASSPDGHYGYTF.

This rearrangement joins TRBV7-2 to TRBJ2-1; 10 bases match TRBD2. The CDR3 covers 17 residues. V trimming: 5 bases; J trimming: 4 bases; junction bases outside the gene matches: 11. The V gene's germline CDR1 is SGHTA and CDR2 FQGNSA. CDR3 DNA: TGTGCCAGCAGCCCAGCCAGGGCTAGCGGGGGATACAATGAGCAGTTCTTC. It translates to CASSPARASGGYNEQFF.

CDR3 protein: CASSLMGGGAETQYF. CDR3 DNA sequence: TGTGCCAGCAGCCTCATGGGCGGGGGGGCGGAGACCCAGTACTTC. The chain recombines TRBV9 with TRBJ2-5, with TRBD2 matching 9 bases. V was clipped by 4 bases and J by 5 bases; unmatched bases: 9. The CDR3 has 15 amino acids. Germline CDR1 SGDLS, CDR2 YYNGEE.

This clone has a handful of counts. This sequence joins TRBV7-9 and TRBJ1-1, with 8 bases that match TRBD1. The CDR3 is 14 residues long. The V and J ends lost 3 bases and 4 bases, in that order; junction bases with no gene match: 4. CDR1 is SEHNR and CDR2 is FQNEAQ in the germline V gene (reference sequence). In nucleotides, the CDR3 is TGTGCCAGCAGCTTGAGGACAGGGACCACTGAAGCTTTCTTT. This sequence encodes CASSLRTGTTEAFF. Based on the CDR3 plus reference TRBV7-9 and TRBJ1-1, the full variable domain is DTGVSQNPRHKITKRGQNVTFRCDPISEHNRLYWYRQTLGQGPEFLTYFQNEAQLEKSRLLSDRFSAERPKGSFSTLEIQRTEQGDSAMYLCASSLRTGTTEAFFGQGTRLTVV.

The gene calls are TRBV7-6 and TRBJ1-4, with D unclear. V lost 3 bases to trimming and J lost 7 bases, with 12 bases between them. Germline CDR1 is SGHVS and CDR2 is FNYEAQ. This CDR3 is built from 14 residues. CDR3 in amino acids: CASSFGPEGEKLFF. DNA for the CDR3: TGTGCCAGCAGCTTCGGCCCGGAGGGTGAAAAACTGTTTTTT.

This clone was detected a few times. Different DNA sequences within this sample yield the same CDR3. This chain links TRBV28 with TRBJ1-1; TRBD1 matches 7 bases. Per germline, CDR1 MDHEN and CDR2 SYDVKM. CDR3 size: 13 residues. Trimming removed 3 bases from V and 7 bases from J; junction bases left unmatched: 5. The CDR3 loop reads CASSFPGTDEAFF. The DNA of the CDR3 is TGTGCCAGCAGTTTCCCCGGGACAGATGAAGCTTTCTTT.

The rearrangement uses TRBV7-9 and TRBJ2-5; tentative D call: TRBD2 (6 bases). V lost 5 bases and J lost 1, with 17 bases in between. Germline CDR1 and CDR2: SEHNR and FQNEAQ (reference sequence). This CDR3 comprises 16 residues. The CDR3 loop is CASSLRGGSSQETQYF. In DNA form, the CDR3 reads TGTGCCAGCAGCCTCCGTGGAGGGAGCTCCCAAGAGACCCAGTACTTC.

The rearrangement uses TRBV18 and TRBJ2-4; TRBD1 aligns across 8 bases. The CDR3 contains 15 residues. After removal of 1 base from V and 5 bases from J, the junction contained 4 bases not matched to a gene. The germline gives CDR1 KGHSH, CDR2 LQKENI. CDR3 loop: CASSPRGTGENIQYF. For the CDR3, the DNA is TGTGCCAGCTCACCACGTGGGACAGGAGAAAACATTCAGTACTTC.

This chain connects TRBV2 to TRBJ2-7; a possible D gene is TRBD1 (5 bases). Trimming cost V 2 bases and J 5 bases, with 10 bases left between them. Germline values: CDR1 SNHLY, CDR2 FYNNEI. The CDR3 has 13 amino acids. Here the CDR3 DNA reads TGTGCCAGCAGTGAAAGGGGAACGGACGAGCAGTACTTC. This encodes CASSERGTDEQYF. Supplemented by reference TRBV2 and TRBJ2-7, the full variable domain reads EPEVTQTPSHQVTQMGQEVILRCVPISNHLYFYWYRQILGQKVEFLVSFYNNEISEKSEIFDDQFSVERPDGSNFTLKIRSTKLEDSAMYFCASSERGTDEQYFGPGTRLTVT.

This rearrangement joins TRBV7-9 to TRBJ1-1; maybe TRBD1 (6 bases). V lost 5 bases and J 0 bases, leaving 13 bases between the germline ends. The V gene's germline CDR1 is SEHNR and CDR2 FQNEAQ (reference sequence). The CDR3 consists of 15 residues. CDR3 DNA: TGTGCCAGCAGCCCTTCAGGGGCGGTGAACACTGAAGCTTTCTTT. Protein product: CASSPSGAVNTEAFF.

CDR3 coding DNA: TGTGCCTGGAGTGACCGACAGGGGCAGATCTCTGGAAACACCATATATTTT. Its protein is CAWSDRQGQISGNTIYF. V gene TRBV30 combines with J gene TRBJ1-3; 8 bases align to TRBD1. Germline assignment: CDR1 GTSNPN and CDR2 SVGIG (reference sequence). Unmatched junction bases numbered 8, after V lost 1 base and J lost 0 bases. CDR3 size: 17 residues.